The text below deals with one T cell receptor (beta chain). The data are from a study of blood T cell repertoires in COVID-19. About the study: The origin of the acute and convalescent COVID-19 samples was the United States, Italy and Spain. The analysed material was cDNA or gDNA that came from T cells, B-cell-depleted T cells, or PBMCs.

As handled by the study authors: Counts of nucleated cells, estimated from reference gene primer amplification, were obtained. Data came from immunoSEQ multiplex PCR; TCRdb stores just in-frame clones and leaves some out. That table gives V, J and clone size, and the DNA gave D and trimming. The sample records 110,000 to 150,000 clones, approximately 90% being singletons. This CDR3 has 14 amino acids. Trimming at V came to 5 bases and at J to 4 bases, leaving 3 bases not matched to a gene. Germline CDR1 and CDR2: MNHNY and SVGAGI (reference sequence). The TCR was taken from a woman in her sixties with active COVID-19. The rearrangement links TRBV6-6 to TRBJ2-7; 12 nucleotides align to TRBD2. Material for sequencing was peripheral blood. In DNA, the CDR3 is TGTGCCAGCAGTGCGGGACTAGCGGGTTACGAGCAGTACTTC. Protein: CASSAGLAGYEQYF.